This TCR beta chain emerged from a study of T cell responses to AZD1222 COVID-19 vaccine. Study-wide findings and caveats: The donor group comprised mostly white British people and more females; the analysis possibly underestimated clonal diversity.

Recipients boosted at about 4 weeks or about 12 weeks are pooled. The germline CDR1 and CDR2 sequences are MNHEY and SMNVEV (reference sequence). Trimming shortened V by 4 bases and J by 10 bases, and 13 bases separated the two germline ends. The CDR3 contains 13 residues. Measured with immunoSEQ multiplex PCR; TCRdb has only the in-frame clones, and not every one. The top ten clones hold roughly 11% of a sample with fewer than 200,000 clones, almost 90% of them seen once. Points on this clone: Its matching antigen is unknown.

Sequenced material: peripheral blood, taken 28 days after the second AZD1222 dose. The chain has TRBV27 and TRBJ1-4; D call uncertain. This TCR came from an adult who received the AZD1222 COVID-19 vaccine. The CDR3 spells CASSYRWFGKLFF. Written as DNA, the CDR3 is TGTGCCAGCAGTTACCGTTGGTTTGGAAAACTGTTTTTT.